This T cell receptor beta chain was found in a study of T-cell reconstitution after alpha-beta-depleted transplantation in children. Study-level results: Several hundred expanded graft clones reportedly gave rise to the alpha-beta T cells present about two months after transplant. From newly produced T cells came most of the T-cell counts and diversity one year after transplant.

Germline CDR1 reads SNHLY; CDR2 reads FYNNEI. The CDR3 has 14 residues. V dropped 8 bases and J dropped 4 bases, with 16 bases sitting between them. Unique molecular identifiers were incorporated during preparation of the TCRbeta library. TCRdb passed the PCR reads through MiXCR, listing each CDR3 protein once. The repertoire consists of around 240,000 distinct CDR3 sequences, with around 7.5% occurring once and the leading ten covering approximately 6%. Concerning this clonotype itself: Its antigen remains unidentified. Given a much more abundant clone one base away, this may be a read error.

This sequence originates from a male patient under 18 who had a stem cell transplant for acute lymphoblastic leukemia, so the T cells may come from the graft donor. The J gene is TRBJ2-3, the V gene TRBV2; D is uncertain. The starting material was PBMCs, mostly from graft donor cells, obtained 180 days after TCRalphabeta/CD19-depleted stem cell transplant. CDR3 region: CASYRRFKADTQYF. DNA for the CDR3: TGTGCCAGCTACCGGCGCTTTAAGGCAGATACGCAGTATTTT. The whole variable domain, remainder taken from reference TRBV2 and TRBJ2-3, is EPEVTQTPSHQVTQMGQEVILRCVPISNHLYFYWYRQILGQKVEFLVSFYNNEISEKSEIFDDQFSVERPDGSNFTLKIRSTKLEDSAMYFCASYRRFKADTQYFGPGTRLTVL.